This entry lists 15 T cell receptor beta chains sequenced from one sample in a study of T cell repertoires in cytomegalovirus infection. TCRdb re-called the reads through MiXCR, storing one row per CDR3 protein. The data contain about 150,000 distinct CDR3 sequences, more than 15% of them seen just once; the ten biggest clones take up over 15%. Source material: CD8+ T cells from PBMCs. Receptors originate from a human donor in good health (CMV status not recorded). Some clones in this sample may be carry-over from other donors' samples.

The table lists this clonotype with many counts. The CDR3 DNA sequence: TGTGCCAGCAGTAATTATATCGAGCAGTACTTC. As protein: CASSNYIEQYF. The chain is built from TRBV6-1 and TRBJ2-7; D is uncertain. Germline V gene sequence: CDR1 MNHNS, CDR2 SASEGT. V was shortened by 5 bases and J by 6 bases, with 8 bases between the two germline ends. The CDR3 has 11 residues.

This clonotype was seen a handful of times. This chain joins TRBV13 and TRBJ2-1; D possibly corresponds to TRBD2 (6 bases). V shed 0 bases and J shed 16 bases, with 13 bases lying between them. The CDR3 has 12 amino acids. Germline CDR1 and CDR2: PRHDT and FYEKMQ (reference sequence). The CDR3, as DNA: TGTGCCAGCAGCTTAGGACGGGGGTACGGCTTCTTC. This sequence encodes CASSLGRGYGFF.

The genes are TRBV7-6 and TRBJ2-1; 8 bases line up with TRBD1. Unmatched junction bases numbered 9, after V lost 4 bases and J lost 7 bases. The CDR3 consists of 15 residues. Per the germline V gene, CDR1 is SGHVS and CDR2 is FNYEAQ. CDR3 protein: CASSSGQGLQNEQFF. The CDR3 DNA is TGTGCCAGCAGCTCCGGACAGGGATTACAGAATGAGCAGTTCTTC. Drawing the rest from reference TRBV7-6 and TRBJ2-1, the complete variable domain is GAGVSQSPRYKVTKRGQDVALRCDPISGHVSLYWYRQALGQGPEFLTYFNYEAQQDKSGLPNDRFSAERPEGSISTLTIQRTEQRDSAMYRCASSSGQGLQNEQFFGPGTRLTVL.

This clonotype was detected only a few times. The chain couples TRBV7-2 to TRBJ2-7; TRBD2 might be the D (5 bases). The V end was cut by 2 bases, the J end by 3 bases, with 11 bases between. The CDR3 extends over 14 amino acids. Germline-derived CDR1 and CDR2 are SGHTA and FQGNSA. Here the CDR3 DNA reads TGTGCCAGCAGCTTATCACGGGGAAACTACGAGCAGTACTTC. Translation: CASSLSRGNYEQYF.

The J gene is TRBJ2-5, the V gene TRBV25-1, with 11 bases fitting TRBD1. CDR1 is MGHDK and CDR2 is SYGVNS in the germline V gene. Trimming cost V 1 base and J 1 base; bases outside gene matches: 2. The CDR3 sequence is 16 residues long. The CDR3 bases are TGTGCCAGCAGTGAATGGGGACAGGGGGTCCAAGAGACCCAGTACTTC. Translating gives CASSEWGQGVQETQYF. Full variable domain (missing parts from reference TRBV25-1 and TRBJ2-5): EADIYQTPRYLVIGTGKKITLECSQTMGHDKMYWYQQDPGMELHLIHYSYGVNSTEKGDLSSESTVSRIRTEHFPLTLESARPSHTSQYLCASSEWGQGVQETQYFGPGTRLLVL.

This clonotype was detected a few times. CDR3 region: CSAIAREGTPDTQYF. The DNA of the CDR3 is TGCAGTGCTATAGCCCGGGAGGGAACCCCGGATACGCAGTATTTT. J is TRBJ2-3 and V is TRBV20-1, with 8 bases aligning to TRBD2. The CDR3 has 15 amino acids. CDR1 and CDR2 (germline): DFQATT, SNEGSKA (reference sequence). Germline trimming cut 4 bases from V and 6 bases from J; bases unmatched to any gene: 12.

The chain couples TRBV7-6 to TRBJ1-2, with TRBD1 identical over 7 bases. The CDR3 loop spans 13 amino acids. Trimming cost V 2 bases and J 8 bases; bases outside gene matches: 5. Germline V lookup: CDR1 SGHVS, CDR2 FNYEAQ. The CDR3, as DNA: TGTGCCAGCAGCTTAAATAGGGGGCTAGGCTACACCTTC. Its translation is CASSLNRGLGYTF. The full variable domain, its missing parts supplied by reference TRBV7-6 and TRBJ1-2, is GAGVSQSPRYKVTKRGQDVALRCDPISGHVSLYWYRQALGQGPEFLTYFNYEAQQDKSGLPNDRFSAERPEGSISTLTIQRTEQRDSAMYRCASSLNRGLGYTFGSGTRLTVV.

This clonotype has just one count. This sequence joins TRBV29-1 and TRBJ2-7; no clear D. Germline lookup yields CDR1 SQVTM and CDR2 ANQGSEA. V gave up 0 bases and J gave up 1 base, with 10 bases separating them. CDR3 size: 14 residues. CDR3 residues: CSVEEPNSSYEQYF. The CDR3 DNA reads as TGCAGCGTTGAAGAACCCAACAGTTCCTACGAGCAGTACTTC.

A few counts support this clonotype. This chain connects TRBV29-1 to TRBJ1-4, with D uncertain. The V gene lost 4 bases and the J gene lost 2 bases, with 2 bases spanning the gap. Germline V gene sequence: CDR1 SQVTM, CDR2 ANQGSEA. The CDR3 is 11 residues long. This CDR3 reads CSVGTNEKLFF. DNA of the CDR3: TGCAGCGTTGGTACTAATGAAAAACTGTTTTTT.

The chain has TRBV20-1 and TRBJ1-2; 11 nucleotides align to TRBD1. V shed 3 bases and J 3 bases; nucleotides not matched to a gene: 6. The germline V gene encodes CDR1 DFQATT and CDR2 SNEGSKA (reference sequence). This CDR3 region has 15 residues. The CDR3 protein is CSARADRGRDYGYTF. The CDR3, as DNA: TGCAGTGCTAGGGCGGACAGGGGGCGAGACTATGGCTACACCTTC.

The J gene is TRBJ2-1, the V gene TRBV7-2, with D hard to call. The germline V and J ends were trimmed by 2 bases and 3 bases, with 5 bases remaining between them. Germline CDR1 reads SGHTA; CDR2 reads FQGNSA. CDR3 length: 13 amino acids. The CDR3 spells CASSLNNYNEQFF. In DNA, the CDR3 is TGTGCCAGCAGCTTAAACAACTACAATGAGCAGTTCTTC.

This clonotype was observed many times. V usage is TRBV7-2 and J usage is TRBJ2-1, with D hard to call. Germline CDR1 is SGHTA and CDR2 is FQGNSA. V shed 1 base and J shed 5 bases, with 6 bases lying between them. The CDR3 has 13 residues. The CDR3, as DNA: TGTGCCAGCAGCTTAGTCGTGGACAATGAGCAGTTCTTC. The encoded protein is CASSLVVDNEQFF.

This clonotype occurred a few times. The chain is built from TRBV29-1 and TRBJ2-1, with TRBD2 matching 10 bases. The germline V gene encodes CDR1 SQVTM and CDR2 ANQGSEA. The CDR3 contains 12 residues. The CDR3 nucleotides read TGCAGTCGTACTAGCGGGAACAATGAGCAGTTCTTC. Amino acids: CSRTSGNNEQFF.

V usage is TRBV19 and J usage is TRBJ2-7; 7 nucleotides agree with TRBD1. Germline CDR1 reads LNHDA; CDR2 reads SQIVND (reference sequence). The V segment lost 5 bases and the J segment 6 bases; nucleotides outside the gene matches: 10. The CDR3 covers 14 residues. The CDR3 here is CASSPSQTGSEQYF. The CDR3 DNA follows: TGTGCCAGTAGTCCCTCCCAGACAGGGAGCGAGCAGTACTTC.

This clonotype has just a few counts. The J gene is TRBJ2-3, the V gene TRBV7-9, with D maybe TRBD1 (5 bases). The CDR3 is 16 amino acids. V was clipped by 4 bases and J by 4 bases, with 18 bases between them. Germline V gene lookup returns CDR1 SEHNR and CDR2 FQNEAQ (reference sequence). This CDR3 reads CASSYLGHSKADTQYF. CDR3 sequence (DNA): TGTGCCAGCAGCTACCTCGGACACTCTAAGGCAGATACGCAGTATTTT.